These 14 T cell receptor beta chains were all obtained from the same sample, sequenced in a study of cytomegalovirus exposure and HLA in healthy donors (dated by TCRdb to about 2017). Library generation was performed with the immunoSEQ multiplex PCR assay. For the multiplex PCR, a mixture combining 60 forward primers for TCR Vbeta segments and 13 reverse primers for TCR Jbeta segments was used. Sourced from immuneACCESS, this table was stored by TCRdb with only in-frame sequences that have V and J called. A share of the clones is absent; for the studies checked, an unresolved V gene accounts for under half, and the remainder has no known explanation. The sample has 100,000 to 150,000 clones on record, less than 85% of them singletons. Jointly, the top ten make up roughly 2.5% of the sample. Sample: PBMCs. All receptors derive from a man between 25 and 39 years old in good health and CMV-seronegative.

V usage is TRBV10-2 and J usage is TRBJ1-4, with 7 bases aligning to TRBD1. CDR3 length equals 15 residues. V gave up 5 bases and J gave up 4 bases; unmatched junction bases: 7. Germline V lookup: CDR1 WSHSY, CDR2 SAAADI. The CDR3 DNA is TGCGCCAGCAGTATCAGGGACAGACGTAATGAAAAACTGTTTTTT. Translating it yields CASSIRDRRNEKLFF.

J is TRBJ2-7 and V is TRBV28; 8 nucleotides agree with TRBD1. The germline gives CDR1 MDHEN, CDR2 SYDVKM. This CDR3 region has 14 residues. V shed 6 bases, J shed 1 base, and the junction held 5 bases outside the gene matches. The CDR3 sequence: CASRFRGLSYEQYF. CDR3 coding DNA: TGTGCCAGCAGATTCAGGGGGCTGTCCTACGAGCAGTACTTC. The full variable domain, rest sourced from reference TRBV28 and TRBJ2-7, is DVKVTQSSRYLVKRTGEKVFLECVQDMDHENMFWYRQDPGLGLRLIYFSYDVKMKEKGDIPEGYSVSREKKERFSLILESASTNQTSMYLCASRFRGLSYEQYFGPGTRLTVT.

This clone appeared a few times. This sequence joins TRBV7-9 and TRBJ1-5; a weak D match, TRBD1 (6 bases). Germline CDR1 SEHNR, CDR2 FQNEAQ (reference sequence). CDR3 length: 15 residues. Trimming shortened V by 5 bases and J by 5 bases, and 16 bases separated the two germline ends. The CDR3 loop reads CASSETGSKDQPQHF. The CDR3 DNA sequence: TGTGCCAGCAGCGAAACAGGGAGTAAGGATCAGCCCCAGCATTTT.

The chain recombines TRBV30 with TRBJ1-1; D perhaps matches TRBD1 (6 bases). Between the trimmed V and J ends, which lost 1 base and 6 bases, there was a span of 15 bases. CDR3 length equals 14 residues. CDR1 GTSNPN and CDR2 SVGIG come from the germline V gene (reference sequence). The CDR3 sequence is CAWSDPGTSPEAFF. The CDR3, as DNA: TGTGCCTGGAGTGATCCGGGGACAAGCCCTGAAGCTTTCTTT. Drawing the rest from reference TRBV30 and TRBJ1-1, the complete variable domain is SQTIHQWPATLVQPVGSPLSLECTVEGTSNPNLYWYRQAAGRGLQLLFYSVGIGQISSEVPQNLSASRPQDRQFILSSKKLLLSDSGFYLCAWSDPGTSPEAFFGQGTRLTVV.

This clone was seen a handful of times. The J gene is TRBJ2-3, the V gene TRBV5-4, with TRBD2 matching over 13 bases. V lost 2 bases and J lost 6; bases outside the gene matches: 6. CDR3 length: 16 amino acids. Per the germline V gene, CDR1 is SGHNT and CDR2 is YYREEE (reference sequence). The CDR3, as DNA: TGTGCCAGCAGCTTAGGACTAGCGGGAGCAGGGGATACGCAGTATTTT. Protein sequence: CASSLGLAGAGDTQYF.

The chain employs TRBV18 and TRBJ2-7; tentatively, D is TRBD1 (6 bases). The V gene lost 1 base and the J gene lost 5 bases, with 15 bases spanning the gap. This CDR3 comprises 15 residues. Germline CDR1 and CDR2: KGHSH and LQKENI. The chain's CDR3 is CASSPQQGLHNEQYF. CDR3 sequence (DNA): TGTGCCAGCTCACCACAACAGGGTCTACACAACGAGCAGTACTTC.

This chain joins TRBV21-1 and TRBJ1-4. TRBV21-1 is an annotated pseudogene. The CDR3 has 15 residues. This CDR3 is CASSKSVSAAEKLFF. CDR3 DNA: TGTGCCAGCAGCAAATCGGTTTCGGCGGCTGAGAAACTGTTTTTT.

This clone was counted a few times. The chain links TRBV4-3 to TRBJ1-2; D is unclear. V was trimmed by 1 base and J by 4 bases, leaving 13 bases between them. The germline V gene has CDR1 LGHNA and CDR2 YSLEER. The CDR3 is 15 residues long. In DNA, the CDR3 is TGCGCCAGCAGCCAAGCTGATACGGACTCCTATGGCTACACCTTC. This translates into CASSQADTDSYGYTF.

The CDR3 nucleotides read TGTGCCAGCAGCCAAGAGGGTAGCGGGAGCCAAGAGACCCAGTACTTC. It translates to CASSQEGSGSQETQYF. The rearrangement links TRBV4-2 to TRBJ2-5; 9 nucleotides match TRBD2. Germline V lookup: CDR1 LGHNA, CDR2 YNFKEQ. The CDR3 runs 16 residues. Trimming removed 0 bases from V and 1 base from J; junction bases left unmatched: 3.

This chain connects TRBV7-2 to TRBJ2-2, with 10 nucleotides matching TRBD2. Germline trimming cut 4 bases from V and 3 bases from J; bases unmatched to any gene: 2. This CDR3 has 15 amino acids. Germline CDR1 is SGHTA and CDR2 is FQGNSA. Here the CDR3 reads CASSSGTSDTGELFF. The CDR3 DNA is TGTGCCAGCAGCTCCGGGACTAGCGACACCGGGGAGCTGTTTTTT.

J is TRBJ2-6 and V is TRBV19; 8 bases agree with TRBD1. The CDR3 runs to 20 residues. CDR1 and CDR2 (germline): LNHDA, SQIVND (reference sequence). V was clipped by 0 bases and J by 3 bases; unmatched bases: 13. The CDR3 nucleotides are TGTGCCAGTAGTATAGAGGGAGACAGGGGTCGGTTATTTGGGGCCAACGTCCTGACTTTC. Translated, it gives CASSIEGDRGRLFGANVLTF. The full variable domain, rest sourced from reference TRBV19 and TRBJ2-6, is DGGITQSPKYLFRKEGQNVTLSCEQNLNHDAMYWYRQDPGQGLRLIYYSQIVNDFQKGDIAEGYSVSREKKESFPLTVTSAQKNPTAFYLCASSIEGDRGRLFGANVLTFGAGSRLTVL.

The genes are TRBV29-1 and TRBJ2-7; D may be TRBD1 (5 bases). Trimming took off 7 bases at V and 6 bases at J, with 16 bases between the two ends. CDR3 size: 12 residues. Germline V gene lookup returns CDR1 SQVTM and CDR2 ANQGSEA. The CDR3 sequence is CSAGARTGEQYF. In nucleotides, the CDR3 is TGCAGCGCTGGGGCCCGAACCGGCGAGCAGTACTTC.

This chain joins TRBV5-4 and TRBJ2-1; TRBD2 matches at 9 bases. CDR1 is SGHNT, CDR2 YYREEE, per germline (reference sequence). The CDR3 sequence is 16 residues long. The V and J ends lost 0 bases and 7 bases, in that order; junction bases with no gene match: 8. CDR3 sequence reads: CASSLGAGGLGNEQFF. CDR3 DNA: TGTGCCAGCAGCTTGGGAGCGGGAGGTTTAGGAAATGAGCAGTTCTTC.

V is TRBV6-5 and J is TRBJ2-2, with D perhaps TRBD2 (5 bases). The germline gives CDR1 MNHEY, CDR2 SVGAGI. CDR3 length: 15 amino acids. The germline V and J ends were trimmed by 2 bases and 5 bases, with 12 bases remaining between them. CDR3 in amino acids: CASSYLDPGTGELFF. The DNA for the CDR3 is TGTGCCAGCAGTTACCTTGACCCGGGAACCGGGGAGCTGTTTTTT.